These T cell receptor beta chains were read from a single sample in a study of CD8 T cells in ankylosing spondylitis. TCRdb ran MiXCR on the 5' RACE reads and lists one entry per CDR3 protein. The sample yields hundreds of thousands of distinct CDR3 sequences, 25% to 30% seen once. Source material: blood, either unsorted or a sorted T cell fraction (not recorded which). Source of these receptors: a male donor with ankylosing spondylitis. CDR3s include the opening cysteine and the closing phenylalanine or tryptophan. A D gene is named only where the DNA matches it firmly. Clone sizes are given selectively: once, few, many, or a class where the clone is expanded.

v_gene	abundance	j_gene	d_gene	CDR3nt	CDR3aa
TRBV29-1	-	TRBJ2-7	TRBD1	TGCAGCGTTGGGACAGGGGGCGTCGAGCAGTACTTC	CSVGTGGVEQYF
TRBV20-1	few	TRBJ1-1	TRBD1	TGCAGTGCTCATGGACAGGGAGGAACTGAAGCTTTCTTT	CSAHGQGGTEAFF
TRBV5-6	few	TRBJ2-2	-	TGTGCCAGCAGCACCTACAGTGGCGGGGAGCTGTTTTTT	CASSTYSGGELFF
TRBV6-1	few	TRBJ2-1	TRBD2	TGTGCCAGCAGCCTCCAGGGACTAGCGGGACTCAATGAGCAGTTCTTC	CASSLQGLAGLNEQFF
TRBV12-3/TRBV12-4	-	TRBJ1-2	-	TGTGCCAGCAGTTTCGGGGGAGAAGGTGGCTACACCTTC	CASSFGGEGGYTF
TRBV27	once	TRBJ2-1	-	TGTGCCAGCAGTCCGTCTCCGGGACGGATTAGCTCCTACAATGAGCAGTTCTTC	CASSPSPGRISSYNEQFF
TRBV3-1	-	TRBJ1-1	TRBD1	TGTGCCAGCAGCCAACCGGGACAGGGCGTTAAAGCTTTCTTT	CASSQPGQGVKAFF
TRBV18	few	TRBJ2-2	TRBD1	TGTGCCAGCTCACCCGGGACAGGATCCACCGGGGAGCTGTTTTTT	CASSPGTGSTGELFF
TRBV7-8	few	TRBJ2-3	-	TGTGCCAGCAGCTTAACGGGAATAAGCACAGATACGCAGTATTTT	CASSLTGISTDTQYF
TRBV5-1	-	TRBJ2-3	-	TGCGCCAGCAGCCGGACACAGGGAACAGATACGCAGTATTTT	CASSRTQGTDTQYF
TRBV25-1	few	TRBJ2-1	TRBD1	TGTGCCAGCAGTGACCCCGGACAGGTCGGTTACAATGAGCAGTTCTTC	CASSDPGQVGYNEQFF
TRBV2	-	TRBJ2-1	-	TGTGCCAGCAGTGCAGGGGGGACCTCCTACAATGAGCAGTTCTTC	CASSAGGTSYNEQFF
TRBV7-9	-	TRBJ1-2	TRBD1	TGTGCCAGCAGCTCCTCCGGGACAGAAGGCTATGGCTACACCTTC	CASSSSGTEGYGYTF
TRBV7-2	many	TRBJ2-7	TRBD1	TGCGCCAGCAGCTTGGACAGGAGCTACGAGCAGTACTTC	CASSLDRSYEQYF
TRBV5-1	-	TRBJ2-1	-	TGCGCCAGCAGCTTGGAGTTAGCAGTCAACAATGAGCAGTTCTTC	CASSLELAVNNEQFF
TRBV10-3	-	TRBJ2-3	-	TGTGCCATCTCAGAAGACTTACGAGATACGCAGTATTTT	CAISEDLRDTQYF
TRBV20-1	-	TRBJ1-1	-	TGCAGTGCGACAGGTCTTGTGGACACTGAAGCTTTCTTT	CSATGLVDTEAFF
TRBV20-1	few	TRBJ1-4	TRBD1	TGCAGTGCCCCTGACAGGGGGACCTTTAAACTGTTTTTT	CSAPDRGTFKLFF
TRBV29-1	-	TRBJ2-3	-	TGCAGCGCTGCCCCGAAAGATACGCAGTATTTT	CSAAPKDTQYF
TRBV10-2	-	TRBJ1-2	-	TGCGCCAGTGGGGAGGGGAATGGCCGCGGCTACACCTTC	CASGEGNGRGYTF
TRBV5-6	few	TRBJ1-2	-	TGTGCCAGCAGCTTGGTGGCAGGGTACTATGGCTACACCTTC	CASSLVAGYYGYTF
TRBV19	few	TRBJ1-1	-	TGTGCCAGTAGTCCCATAGGAGGGCTGAACACTGAAGCTTTCTTT	CASSPIGGLNTEAFF
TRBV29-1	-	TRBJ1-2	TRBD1	TGCAGCGTTGGACCGGGACAGGGGGCCAACTATGGCTACACCTTC	CSVGPGQGANYGYTF
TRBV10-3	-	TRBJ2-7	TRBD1	TGTGCCATCAGTGAACCCGGGACAGGAACCTACGAGCAGTACTTC	CAISEPGTGTYEQYF
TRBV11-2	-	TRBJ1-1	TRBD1	TGTGCCAGCAGCCGGGGGAGGGCCCAACAGGGGGCGAGGACTGAAGCTTTCTTT	CASSRGRAQQGARTEAFF
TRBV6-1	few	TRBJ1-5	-	TGTGCCAGCAGTGCCTTTGGATCCAATCAGCCCCAGCATTTT	CASSAFGSNQPQHF
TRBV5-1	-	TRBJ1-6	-	TGCGCCAGCAGCTTGCGCCAGGGCGGTAATTCACCCCTCCACTTT	CASSLRQGGNSPLHF
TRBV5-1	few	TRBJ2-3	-	TGCGCCAGCAGCTCCCAGGGAGTTACAGATACGCAGTATTTT	CASSSQGVTDTQYF
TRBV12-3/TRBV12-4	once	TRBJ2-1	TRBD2	TGTGCCAGCAGCCCCCAGGGACTAGCGGTCTACAATGAGCAGTTCTTC	CASSPQGLAVYNEQFF
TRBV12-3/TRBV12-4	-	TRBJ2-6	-	TGTGCCAGCAGTCCACACAGACCGGGACACCTCTCTGGGGCCAACGTCCTGACTTTC	CASSPHRPGHLSGANVLTF
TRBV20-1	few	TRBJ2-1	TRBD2	TGCAGTGCTAGTATCCCCTTGACTAGCGGGACCTACAATGAGCAGTTCTTC	CSASIPLTSGTYNEQFF
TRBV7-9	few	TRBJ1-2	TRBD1	TGTGCCAGCACCACAGGGGTTGGCTATGGCTACACCTTC	CASTTGVGYGYTF
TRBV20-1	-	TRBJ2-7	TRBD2	TGCAGTGCTAGATTACGGACTAGCGGGAGTGGCGAGCAGTACTTC	CSARLRTSGSGEQYF
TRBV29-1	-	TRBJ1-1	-	TGCAGCGTTGAGATTACGGCCTCCGACGCTTTCTTT	CSVEITASDAFF
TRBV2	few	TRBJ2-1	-	TGTGCCAGCAGTGTTCAGGGATATAGTGAGCAGTTCTTC	CASSVQGYSEQFF
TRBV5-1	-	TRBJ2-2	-	TGCGCCAGCAGCTTGAGGCAGGGGCCGGGGGAGCTGTTTTTT	CASSLRQGPGELFF
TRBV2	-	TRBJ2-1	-	TGTGCCAGCAGTGAATTTGGATATGAGCAGTTCTTC	CASSEFGYEQFF
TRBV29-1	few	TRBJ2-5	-	TGCAGCGTTGAAGGTCAGGGACCCCGGACCCAGTACTTC	CSVEGQGPRTQYF
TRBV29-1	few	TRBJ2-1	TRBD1	TGCAGCCTACGACGGGACAGTTCTAATGAGCAGTTCTTC	CSLRRDSSNEQFF
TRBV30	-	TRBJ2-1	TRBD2	TGTGCCTGGTCCGGGACTAGCGGTTACAATGAGCAGTTCTTC	CAWSGTSGYNEQFF
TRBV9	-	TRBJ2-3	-	TGTGCCAGCAGCGCCCTTAACACAGATACGCAGTATTTT	CASSALNTDTQYF
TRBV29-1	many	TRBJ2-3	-	TGCAGCGTTGAAGATCGTGGGGTCCCAGATACGCAGTATTTT	CSVEDRGVPDTQYF
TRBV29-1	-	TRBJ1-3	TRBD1	TGCAGCGTCCGCCCGGACAGGGGGGCTGGAAACACCATATATTTT	CSVRPDRGAGNTIYF
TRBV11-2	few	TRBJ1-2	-	TGTGCCAGCAGACACGGGTCCAACTATGGCTACACCTTC	CASRHGSNYGYTF
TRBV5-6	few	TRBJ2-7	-	TGTGCCAGCAGCCAGACGACAGTGGTCTACGAGCAGTACTTC	CASSQTTVVYEQYF
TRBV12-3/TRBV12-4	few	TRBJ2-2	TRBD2	TGTGCCAGCAGTGTAGGGCTAGCGGCCACCGGGGAGCTGTTTTTT	CASSVGLAATGELFF
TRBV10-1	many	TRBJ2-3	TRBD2	TGCGCCAGCAGTGGAGCGGGAGGACCAGATACGCAGTATTTT	CASSGAGGPDTQYF
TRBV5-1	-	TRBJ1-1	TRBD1	TGCGCCAGCGGCCCGACAGGGATCACTGAAGCTTTCTTT	CASGPTGITEAFF
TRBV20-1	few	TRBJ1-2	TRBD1	TGCAGTGCTACAGGACAGGGGGCGACTTATGGCTACACCTTC	CSATGQGATYGYTF
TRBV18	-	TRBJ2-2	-	TGTGCCAGCTCACCACGGACGGCCGGGGAGCTGTTTTTT	CASSPRTAGELFF
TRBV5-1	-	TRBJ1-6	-	TGCGCCAGCAGCTTGGGCGGAAGCTCCTATAATTCACCCCTCCACTTT	CASSLGGSSYNSPLHF
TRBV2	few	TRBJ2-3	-	TGTGCCAGCAGTGAAATTACAGGCTATACGCAGTATTTT	CASSEITGYTQYF